This T cell receptor (beta chain) was obtained from a study of neurological immune-mediated disorders. In its sample, this clonotype was seen many times. Its antigen is currently unknown. The sorted libraries involved the use of 750,000 to 1,000,000 CD4+ or CD8+ T cells. 5'RACE with 10-nucleotide random UMIs generated the cDNA. TCRdb itself ran the 5' RACE reads through MiXCR, one entry per CDR3 protein. The sample yields some 10,000 distinct CDR3 sequences, 20% to 25% seen once. The CDR3 covers 12 residues. CDR1 is KGHSH and CDR2 is LQKENI in the germline V gene. Between the trimmed V and J ends, which lost 0 bases and 6 bases, there was a span of 5 bases. Study-wide results and caveats: Subjects shared no identical expanded-clone CDR3 amino acid sequences, suggesting private TCR-beta repertoires in all groups. TCR clonal expansion peaked in HTLV-1-associated myelopathy patients and was lowest in multiple sclerosis patients.

Sequencing was done on a sample of CD8+ T cells from blood. This chain uses TRBV18 with TRBJ1-1; D call uncertain. This receptor was taken from an older woman with HTLV-1-associated myelopathy (HAM/TSP). The CDR3 loop is CASSPPGAEAFF. CDR3 sequence (DNA): TGTGCCAGCTCACCACCGGGCGCTGAAGCTTTCTTT.